Below, 27 T cell receptor beta chains from the same sample are listed, as sequenced in a study of T cell responses to AZD1222 COVID-19 vaccine. Assay: immunoSEQ multiplex PCR; the TCRdb copy retains only in-frame clones and omits some. The sample has some 120,000 clones; 85% to 95% are singletons. Sequencing was performed on peripheral blood, taken on day 0 of AZD1222 vaccination. All receptors come from an adult in good health.

The rearrangement joins TRBV10-3 to TRBJ1-1; D may be TRBD1 (6 bases). V gave up 1 base and J gave up 1 base, with 10 bases separating them. The CDR3 sequence is 15 residues long. CDR1 ENHRY and CDR2 SYGVKD come from the germline V gene. The CDR3 nucleotides read TGTGCCATCAGTGAGTACGGGACAACGAACACTGAAGCTTTCTTT. As protein: CAISEYGTTNTEAFF.

The V gene is TRBV3-1 (or the pseudogene TRBV3-2), the J gene TRBJ1-5; D call uncertain. Germline CDR1 reads LGHDT; CDR2 reads YNNKEL (reference sequence). With 0 bases removed from V and 9 bases from J, the gap between germline ends came to 12 bases. The CDR3 runs to 14 residues. CDR3 sequence reads: CASSQDTGERPQHF. Here the CDR3 DNA reads TGTGCCAGCAGCCAAGACACGGGTGAGAGGCCCCAGCATTTT.

The rearrangement uses TRBV5-8 and TRBJ1-4; D not certain. This CDR3 contains 13 residues. The germline gives CDR1 SGHTS, CDR2 YDEGEE. V was clipped by 4 bases and J by 5 bases, with 9 bases between them. CDR3 sequence reads: CASSVNGNEKLFF. The CDR3 region has the DNA TGTGCCAGCAGCGTAAACGGGAATGAAAAACTGTTTTTT.

The CDR3 nucleotides read TGTGCCAGCAGCACTTACGCGGGGGGGCCGACAGATACGCAGTATTTT. Translating gives CASSTYAGGPTDTQYF. The chain has TRBV7-2 and TRBJ2-3; 9 bases are shared with TRBD2. Trimming took 5 bases from V and 3 from J; bases not matched to a gene: 9. This CDR3 has 16 amino acids. The V gene's germline CDR1 is SGHTA and CDR2 FQGNSA.

This clone was found once. The chain recombines TRBV7-2 with TRBJ1-6; no clear D. CDR3 size: 15 residues. Germline CDR1 SGHTA, CDR2 FQGNSA. V lost 4 bases and J 1 base, leaving 8 bases between the germline ends. The CDR3 is CASSWTDSYNSPLHF. CDR3 coding DNA: TGTGCCAGCAGCTGGACGGATTCCTATAATTCACCCCTCCACTTT.

The chain links TRBV11-2 to TRBJ1-2, with D hard to call. Germline lookup yields CDR1 SGHAT and CDR2 FQNNGV. The V and J ends lost 5 bases and 7 bases respectively, with 17 bases between them. This CDR3 spans 14 amino acids. In DNA, the CDR3 is TGTGCCAGCAGCCTGGACCGCGCGCGGCTTGGCTACACCTTC. This encodes CASSLDRARLGYTF.

The chain couples TRBV5-1 to TRBJ2-5; D is uncertain. In germline, CDR1 is SGHRS, CDR2 YFSETQ. The germline V and J ends were trimmed by 0 bases and 1 base, with 10 bases remaining between them. CDR3 size: 15 residues. CDR3 sequence: CASSLGDLTQETQYF. CDR3 coding DNA: TGCGCCAGCAGCTTGGGAGACCTAACCCAAGAGACCCAGTACTTC.

This rearrangement joins TRBV27 to TRBJ1-2, with 9 bases aligning to TRBD1. This CDR3 is 15 amino acids long. The V gene's germline CDR1 is MNHEY and CDR2 SMNVEV (reference sequence). With V trimmed by 6 bases and J by 9 bases, 14 bases remained unmatched. The CDR3 region has the DNA TGTGCCAGCAGGAAGGGGACAGGGCCGATCAGACGCTACACCTTC. This encodes CASRKGTGPIRRYTF.

The genes are TRBV3-1 (or the pseudogene TRBV3-2) and TRBJ2-7, with D possibly matching TRBD1 (5 bases). The CDR3 is 18 residues long. CDR1 is LGHDT, CDR2 YNNKEL, per germline (reference sequence). Trimming pared 0 bases from V and 1 base from J, leaving 19 bases between. This CDR3 is CASSQDDFGRVRSYEQYF. DNA of the CDR3: TGTGCCAGCAGCCAAGATGATTTCGGCAGGGTTAGATCCTACGAGCAGTACTTC.

This chain joins TRBV10-3 and TRBJ1-3, with D unclear. V dropped 4 bases and J dropped 1 base, with 2 bases sitting between them. Germline V gives CDR1 ENHRY, CDR2 SYGVKD. The CDR3 is 12 residues long. The CDR3 here is CAISASGNTIYF. The CDR3 DNA is TGTGCCATCAGTGCTTCTGGAAACACCATATATTTT.

This chain uses TRBV5-1 with TRBJ1-2, with D tentatively TRBD1 (6 bases). Looked up from germline, CDR1 is SGHRS and CDR2 is YFSETQ. This CDR3 is built from 14 residues. V was cut by 3 bases and J by 2 bases, with 11 bases left in between. The CDR3 reads CASSSTGTNYGYTF. The CDR3 DNA sequence: TGCGCCAGCAGCTCGACCGGGACAAACTATGGCTACACCTTC.

CDR3 bases: TGTGCCAGCAGTGTGGAGAGGGCCGCCCTCCAGGGCCAGCATTTT. Residues: CASSVERAALQGQHF. The gene calls are TRBV2 and TRBJ1-5; D perhaps matches TRBD1 (5 bases). The germline V and J ends were trimmed by 4 bases and 12 bases, with 22 bases remaining between them. The germline V gene encodes CDR1 SNHLY and CDR2 FYNNEI. The CDR3 spans 15 residues.

This chain joins TRBV10-3 and TRBJ1-5; D ambiguous. CDR1 is ENHRY and CDR2 is SYGVKD in the germline V gene. The length of the CDR3 is 8 residues. V lost 11 bases and J 6 bases, leaving 2 bases between the germline ends. The CDR3 region is CALQPQHF. The CDR3 region has the DNA TGTGCCCTTCAGCCCCAGCATTTT.

J is TRBJ2-5 and V is TRBV11-2; 11 nucleotides align to TRBD2. CDR1 and CDR2 (germline): SGHAT, FQNNGV. The CDR3 consists of 16 residues. The trim removed 5 bases at V and 1 base at J, leaving 6 bases unmatched. In DNA, the CDR3 is TGTGCCAGCAGCCCCCCTAGCGGGGGGCTCCAAGAGACCCAGTACTTC. Translation: CASSPPSGGLQETQYF.

The chain is built from TRBV6-5 and TRBJ1-1; 7 nucleotides agree with TRBD1. CDR3 length: 14 amino acids. V gave up 4 bases and J gave up 5 bases; unmatched junction bases: 7. Looked up from germline, CDR1 is MNHEY and CDR2 is SVGAGI. The CDR3 coding sequence is TGTGCCAGCAGTTTTAACAGGGGAGGGACTGAAGCTTTCTTT. It codes for CASSFNRGGTEAFF.

The V and J genes are TRBV5-1 and TRBJ1-2; D gene uncertain. Germline V lookup: CDR1 SGHRS, CDR2 YFSETQ. This CDR3 contains 13 residues. V lost 2 bases and J lost 5, with 10 bases in between. CDR3 in amino acids: CASSFGLKYGYTF. DNA for the CDR3: TGCGCCAGCAGCTTTGGACTAAAATATGGCTACACCTTC.

The chain employs TRBV2 and TRBJ1-2; D remains ambiguous. Germline loops: CDR1 SNHLY, CDR2 FYNNEI. The CDR3 is 13 amino acids. The V and J ends lost 3 bases and 2 bases respectively, with 7 bases between them. Here the CDR3 DNA reads TGTGCCAGCAGTGACCGACTCAACTATGGCTACACCTTC. As protein: CASSDRLNYGYTF. The whole variable domain, remainder taken from reference TRBV2 and TRBJ1-2, is EPEVTQTPSHQVTQMGQEVILRCVPISNHLYFYWYRQILGQKVEFLVSFYNNEISEKSEIFDDQFSVERPDGSNFTLKIRSTKLEDSAMYFCASSDRLNYGYTFGSGTRLTVV.

The rearrangement joins TRBV24-1 to TRBJ1-6, with D possibly TRBD1 on 5 matching bases. The ends were cut back, 9 bases at V and 0 bases at J, with 8 bases in the middle. The germline V gene has CDR1 KGHDR and CDR2 SFDVKD. The CDR3 totals 14 residues. This CDR3 reads CATRQSSYNSPLHF. DNA of the CDR3: TGTGCCACCCGACAGAGCTCCTATAATTCACCCCTCCACTTT.

The chain links TRBV27 to TRBJ2-7; 8 bases are a match to TRBD2. CDR1 is MNHEY, CDR2 SMNVEV, per germline (reference sequence). There are 14 residues in the CDR3. The V segment lost 2 bases and the J segment 5 bases; nucleotides outside the gene matches: 5. The CDR3 bases are TGTGCCAGCAGTTTAATAGCGGGGACCAACGAGCAGTACTTC. It specifies CASSLIAGTNEQYF.

V and J are TRBV6-6 and TRBJ1-5; a possible D gene is TRBD1 (5 bases). The length of the CDR3 is 15 residues. CDR1 and CDR2 (germline): MNHNY, SVGAGI (reference sequence). V lost 7 bases and J lost 2, with 15 bases in between. CDR3 protein: CASNAGHSGNQPQHF. The CDR3 nucleotides read TGTGCCAGCAATGCAGGGCATTCGGGCAATCAGCCCCAGCATTTT.

The chain uses TRBV6-1 and TRBJ1-5, with D perhaps TRBD1 (5 bases). The V gene lost 2 bases and the J gene lost 3 bases, with 11 bases spanning the gap. The length of the CDR3 is 15 residues. Looked up from germline, CDR1 is MNHNS and CDR2 is SASEGT. Written as DNA, the CDR3 is TGTGCCAGCAGTGAATACGACAGCTCCAATCAGCCCCAGCATTTT. It specifies CASSEYDSSNQPQHF.

V usage is TRBV7-2 and J usage is TRBJ1-5; 7 positions match TRBD1. From germline, CDR1 is SGHTA and CDR2 FQGNSA. V was pared by 5 bases and J by 3 bases, with 4 bases of the junction left unmatched. The CDR3 contains 14 residues. CDR3 protein: CASSIGTANQPQHF. CDR3 sequence (DNA): TGTGCCAGCAGCATTGGGACAGCCAATCAGCCCCAGCATTTT.

The chain carries TRBV4-1 and TRBJ1-5; D uncertain. V was clipped by 3 bases and J by 4 bases, with 10 bases between them. Germline V gives CDR1 MGHRA, CDR2 YSYEKL. This CDR3 is 14 amino acids long. The DNA of the CDR3 is TGCGCCAGCAGCCACCCTGGACGGAATCAGCCCCAGCATTTT. It specifies CASSHPGRNQPQHF.

This chain uses TRBV10-3 with TRBJ1-1; TRBD1 is a possible D gene (6 bases). The CDR3 runs 12 residues. Looked up from germline, CDR1 is ENHRY and CDR2 is SYGVKD. The V end was cut by 6 bases, the J end by 5 bases, with 10 bases between. The CDR3 loop is CAIREGETEAFF. CDR3 DNA: TGTGCCATCAGAGAGGGGGAGACTGAAGCTTTCTTT.

The V call is TRBV3-1 (or the pseudogene TRBV3-2), the J call TRBJ2-7; no firm D call. Germline V gene lookup returns CDR1 LGHDT and CDR2 YNNKEL (reference sequence). The CDR3 sequence is 15 residues long. V lost 5 bases and J 2 bases, leaving 16 bases between the germline ends. The CDR3 coding sequence is TGTGCCAGCAGCTTCTTTGCTGGCACGACCTACGAGCAGTACTTC. Encoded protein: CASSFFAGTTYEQYF.

This chain joins TRBV3-1 (or the pseudogene TRBV3-2) and TRBJ2-7, with D unresolved. The germline V gene encodes CDR1 LGHDT and CDR2 YNNKEL (reference sequence). Trimming removed 4 bases from V and 9 bases from J, with 22 bases in between. The CDR3 has 15 amino acids. In nucleotides, the CDR3 is TGTGCCAGCAGCCGTGGAGTGAGCATATCGGTAGGGCAGTACTTC. It encodes CASSRGVSISVGQYF.

The V and J genes are TRBV7-9 and TRBJ2-7, with 8 bases that match TRBD1. The CDR3 extends over 12 amino acids. V was clipped by 1 base and J by 9 bases; unmatched bases: 2. The germline V gene has CDR1 SEHNR and CDR2 FQNEAQ (reference sequence). The CDR3 coding sequence is TGTGCCAGCAGCTTAGGGACAGGGCGGCAGTACTTC. Translating it yields CASSLGTGRQYF. The full variable domain, in which reference TRBV7-9 and TRBJ2-7 provide the parts outside the CDR3, is DTGVSQNPRHKITKRGQNVTFRCDPISEHNRLYWYRQTLGQGPEFLTYFQNEAQLEKSRLLSDRFSAERPKGSFSTLEIQRTEQGDSAMYLCASSLGTGRQYFGPGTRLTVT.